The clone carrying this T cell receptor (beta chain) was counted many times. The data stem from a study of prognosis after radiotherapy for stage I lung cancer. From genomic DNA, TCR beta CDR3 was amplified by two-round multiplex PCR. During first-round PCR, primers specific to each TRBV and TRBJ gene were used. A single record per CDR3 protein comes from TCRdb applying MiXCR to the multiplex PCR reads. This table holds tens of thousands of distinct CDR3 sequences, roughly 49% found once. In germline, CDR1 is DFQATT, CDR2 SNEGSKA (reference sequence). The V end lost 6 bases, the J end lost 3 bases, and 9 bases lay between the germline ends. The CDR3 is 11 residues long.

The sample in question was PBMCs, obtained before or after stereotactic body radiation therapy (not recorded which). This chain links TRBV20-1 with TRBJ2-7, with unresolved D. The receptor was isolated from a donor over 45 with non-small cell lung cancer. CDR3 region: CSADSSYEQYF. The DNA of the CDR3 is TGCAGTGCAGACTCTAGCTACGAGCAGTACTTC.